This entry describes one TCR beta chain. This clone was counted ten times or more. Its antigen is not yet known. Within one base of it there is no much larger clone, and no base qualities were kept. This CDR3 is also generated by other DNA sequences in the sample. The immunoSEQ Assay, a bias-controlled multiplex PCR, was used to amplify TCRbeta CDR3 regions from genomic DNA. The published analysis was carried out like this. Within the assay, amplification of reference gene primers was used to estimate how many nucleated cells each sample contained. To quantify the absolute abundance of each unique TCRbeta CDR3 rearrangement, sequence reads were collapsed and filtered. For each sample, productive Simpson clonality was calculated as the square root of Simpson's diversity index over productive rearrangements. TCRdb mirrors the immuneACCESS table, restricted to in-frame sequences. Some clones are absent from its copies; in checked studies, under half trace to an unresolved V gene, and the reason for the others is unknown. The V and J calls and clone size are taken from that table; D and trimming were inferred from the DNA. Counted in this sample were fewer than 350,000 clones; 88% of them appeared once. Approximately 2% of the sample belongs to the ten largest clones.

In the prospective study, participants were about 18 to 90 years old, resided in under 30 geographic areas of the United States, and were enrolled through a virtual design. To assign participants to cohorts, the prospective study relied on clinical history that participants themselves reported in a screening survey and a study questionnaire. Mobile phlebotomists in the prospective study collected whole blood, serum and a nasopharyngeal or oropharyngeal swab from every participant. Prospective study participants could optionally give additional blood draws and questionnaires over an approximately two-month period. Prospective study blood samples were shipped either frozen or at room temperature before DNA extraction. This sample is part of a study of blood T cell repertoires in COVID-19 (dated by TCRdb to about 2020). Regarding the study in general: Recovered participants in ImmuneRACE Cohort 3 were defined by two consecutive negative NP/OP PCR tests, clearance by a healthcare professional, or resolution of symptoms. Samples from collaborators originated in the United States, Italy and Spain and spanned both the acute and convalescent phases of COVID-19. The prospective study material was composed of cDNA or gDNA derived from T cells, B-cell-depleted T cells, or PBMCs. Subjects who had been exposed to COVID-19, were actively infected with it, or had recovered from it provided the deeply sampled blood TCRbeta repertoires that made up the dataset. A freely available public database, intended as a resource for researchers studying the immune response to SARS-CoV-2, is where the repertoires were released. The samples were drawn from the first 160 participants of the ongoing ImmuneRACE study and from over 950 subjects provided by 6 global collaborators. A de-identified subject ID, COVID-19 status, age in years and sex were almost always included in the sample metadata. Where available, HLA class I and class II types were taken from metadata supplied by the sample provider and were not determined by assay-based typing.

Including cysteine and phenylalanine, the CDR3 has 12 amino acids. Of the read, only the CDR3 DNA is kept; its 36 bases are in frame from base 1. From the germline V gene (reference sequence), CDR1 is LGHDT and CDR2 is YNNKEL. V is reduced by 2 bases and J by 4 bases, leaving a spacing of 3 bases between them. Here is what the overall study found, with its caveats: How much clinical and demographic metadata was included differed by source and by participant, and the metadata was provided uncurated.

The chain was built from TRBV3-1 (or the pseudogene TRBV3-2) and TRBJ2-1; the D gene identity is not certain. This receptor was identified in a woman aged 60-75 years in a cohort exposed to, infected with or recovered from COVID-19 (not recorded which). The specimen sequenced was PBMCs or T cells enriched from blood (not recorded which). The CDR3 protein sequence reads: CASSQSYNEQFF. The DNA is as follows: TGTGCCAGCAGCCAATCGTACAATGAGCAGTTCTTC.